This TCR beta chain was profiled in a study of T cells expressing NK-cell markers. Study overall: HCMV seropositivity marked most of the eight sequenced donors; one was seronegative.

The CDR3 spans 17 residues. Germline V gene data show CDR1 as LGHDT and CDR2 as YNNKEL (reference sequence). Libraries used 5'RACE template switching adding universal primer site and UMIs. Using the 5' RACE reads, TCRdb records one entry per CDR3 protein without DNA. Across 140,000 to 150,000 distinct CDR3 sequences, the top ten clones capture 10% to 15% of the sample. Concerning this clonotype itself: Its target is unknown.

Points from the study as a whole: Whether expanded NKG2C+ T cell clones were HCMV specific stayed uncertain.

This TCR derives from a man between 18 and 35 years old in good health. The chain links TRBV3-1 to TRBJ2-1; TCRdb picks TRBD1, but there is no DNA to check that call. What was sequenced was blood T cells: a sorted CD56 or NKG2C T cell subset, CD4+ or CD8+ T cells, or bulk PBMC T cells (not recorded which). Here the CDR3 reads CASSPLSGEATYNEQFF.